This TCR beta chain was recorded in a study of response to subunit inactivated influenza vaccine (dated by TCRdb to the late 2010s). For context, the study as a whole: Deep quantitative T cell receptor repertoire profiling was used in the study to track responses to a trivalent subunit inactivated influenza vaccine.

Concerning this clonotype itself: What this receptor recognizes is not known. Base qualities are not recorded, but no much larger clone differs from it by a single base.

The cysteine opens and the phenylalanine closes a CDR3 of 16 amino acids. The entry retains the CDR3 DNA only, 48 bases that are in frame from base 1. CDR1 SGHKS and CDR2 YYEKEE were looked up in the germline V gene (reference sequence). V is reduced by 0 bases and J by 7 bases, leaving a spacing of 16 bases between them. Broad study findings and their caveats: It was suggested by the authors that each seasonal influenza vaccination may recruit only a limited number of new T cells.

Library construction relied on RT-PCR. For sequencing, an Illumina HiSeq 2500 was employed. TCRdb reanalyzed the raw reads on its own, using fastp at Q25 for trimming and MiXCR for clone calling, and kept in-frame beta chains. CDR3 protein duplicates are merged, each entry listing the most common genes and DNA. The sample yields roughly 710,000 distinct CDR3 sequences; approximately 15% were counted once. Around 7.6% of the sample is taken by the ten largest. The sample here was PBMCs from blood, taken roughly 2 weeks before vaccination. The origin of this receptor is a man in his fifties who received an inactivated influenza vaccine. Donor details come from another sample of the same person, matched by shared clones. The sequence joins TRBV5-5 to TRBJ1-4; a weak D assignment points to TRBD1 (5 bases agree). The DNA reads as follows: TGTGCCAGCAGCTTGGATATGTCGACCGGGGGTGAAAAACTGTTTTTT. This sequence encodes CASSLDMSTGGEKLFF.